This section outlines one T cell receptor (beta chain) sequence together with its context. Its specificity is not known. Reverse transcription of all isolated RNA meant that expressed TCRB transcripts were sequenced. Sequencing was performed with immunoSEQ multiplex PCR; in TCRdb, only in-frame clones are kept and a portion is missing. The sample yields under 400,000 clones, 12% to 15% seen once. J lost 5 bases, V lost 6 bases, and 10 bases had no gene match. The CDR3 is 15 residues long. Germline CDR1 reads MNHEY; CDR2 reads SVGAGI. This specimen comes from a study of beta chain features in type 1 diabetes. Overall study results and limits: Patients with type 1 diabetes carried fewer insertions and had more deletions at their VDJ junctions.

This chain links TRBV6-5 with TRBJ1-1; TRBD1 agrees at 9 bases. The TCR was taken from a man in his thirties or forties in good health. Sequences were obtained from central memory CD4+ T cells from blood. CDR3 coding DNA: TGTGCCAGCAGAGCTACAGGGGGCGGGGGGACTGAAGCTTTCTTT. Translated: CASRATGGGGTEAFF.